A single sample gave rise to the 26 T cell receptor beta chains below, sequenced in a study of long-term antiretroviral therapy in people with HIV. Version v3.0 of the immunoSEQ assay was performed at survey level. Repertoires were generated with immunoSEQ multiplex PCR, while TCRdb's copy carries only in-frame clones and drops some. This sample has fewer than 30,000 clones, with roughly 80% found just once. The specimen was unsorted PBMCs, collected 2.1 years after starting antiretroviral therapy. Receptors originate from a man under 40 with HIV.

The chain joins TRBV11-2 to TRBJ2-1; D unresolved. The germline gives CDR1 SGHAT, CDR2 FQNNGV. The CDR3 is 14 residues long. Trimming shortened V by 1 base and J by 5 bases, and 9 bases separated the two germline ends. CDR3 sequence: CASSLGPRNNEQFF. As DNA, the CDR3 is TGTGCCAGCAGCTTAGGTCCGCGGAACAATGAGCAGTTCTTC. The full variable domain, with the rest looked up from reference TRBV11-2 and TRBJ2-1, is EAGVAQSPRYKIIEKRQSVAFWCNPISGHATLYWYQQILGQGPKLLIQFQNNGVVDDSQLPKDRFSAERLKGVDSTLKIQPAKLEDSAVYLCASSLGPRNNEQFFGPGTRLTVL.

The rearrangement uses TRBV2 and TRBJ2-1; tentatively, D is TRBD1 (6 bases). This CDR3 spans 13 amino acids. The germline gives CDR1 SNHLY, CDR2 FYNNEI. The V end was cut by 7 bases, the J end by 5 bases, with 12 bases between. The CDR3 protein is CASMRTENNEQFF. CDR3 nucleotide sequence: TGTGCCAGCATGAGGACAGAGAACAATGAGCAGTTCTTC.

The count of this clone is one. The chain couples TRBV7-8 to TRBJ1-1, with D possibly matching TRBD1 (5 bases). V was trimmed by 2 bases and J by 0 bases, leaving 19 bases between them. Germline lookup yields CDR1 SGHVS and CDR2 FQNEAQ. The CDR3 is 18 residues long. CDR3 region: CASSLLMGDSPMNTEAFF. In DNA form, the CDR3 reads TGTGCCAGCAGCTTACTTATGGGGGATAGCCCCATGAACACTGAAGCTTTCTTT.

The rearrangement joins TRBV10-2 to TRBJ2-5; TRBD1 agrees at 9 bases. Trimming cost V 6 bases and J 1 base; bases outside gene matches: 9. The CDR3 contains 16 residues. Germline V gives CDR1 WSHSY, CDR2 SAAADI. CDR3: CASRGLDRGLQETQYF. CDR3 sequence (DNA): TGCGCCAGCAGAGGCTTGGACAGGGGACTCCAAGAGACCCAGTACTTC.

This chain connects TRBV5-5 to TRBJ1-5, with TRBD1 identical over 10 bases. The trim removed 1 base at V and 5 bases at J, leaving 9 bases unmatched. Germline values: CDR1 SGHKS, CDR2 YYEKEE (reference sequence). This CDR3 is built from 17 residues. The CDR3 loop reads CASSLIQGTGVHQPQHF. CDR3 nucleotide sequence: TGTGCCAGCAGCTTGATTCAGGGGACAGGGGTACATCAGCCCCAGCATTTT.

The rearrangement links TRBV18 to TRBJ1-6; 9 nucleotides agree with TRBD1. The CDR3 covers 16 residues. The germline V gene encodes CDR1 KGHSH and CDR2 LQKENI. The ends lost 3 bases at V and 10 bases at J; junction bases unmatched: 10. The CDR3 DNA is TGTGCCAGCTCACCTATTCCGGGACAGGGATCCTCACCCCTCCACTTT. Amino acid sequence: CASSPIPGQGSSPLHF.

The V gene is TRBV5-4, the J gene TRBJ1-4; 7 positions match TRBD1. With 3 bases clipped from V and 6 bases from J, the junction kept 2 bases outside the gene matches. The CDR3 consists of 13 residues. The germline gives CDR1 SGHNT, CDR2 YYREEE (reference sequence). The CDR3 loop reads CASSWGTDEKLFF. In DNA, the CDR3 is TGTGCCAGCAGCTGGGGGACAGATGAAAAACTGTTTTTT.

The rearrangement uses TRBV2 and TRBJ1-4; weak D call: TRBD1 (6 bases). The CDR3 contains 14 residues. From germline, CDR1 is SNHLY and CDR2 FYNNEI. V was clipped by 8 bases and J by 8 bases, with 18 bases between them. DNA of the CDR3: TGTGCCAGCTCTGCGAACAGGGTAGGAGAAAAACTGTTTTTT. Residues: CASSANRVGEKLFF.

The V call is TRBV5-1, the J call TRBJ1-5; D ambiguous. This CDR3 has 14 amino acids. Per germline, CDR1 SGHRS and CDR2 YFSETQ. The V gene lost 2 bases and the J gene lost 0 bases, with 6 bases spanning the gap. This CDR3 reads CASSFGVSNQPQHF. The CDR3 region has the DNA TGCGCCAGCAGCTTCGGCGTTAGCAATCAGCCCCAGCATTTT. Based on the CDR3 plus reference TRBV5-1 and TRBJ1-5, the full variable domain is KAGVTQTPRYLIKTRGQQVTLSCSPISGHRSVSWYQQTPGQGLQFLFEYFSETQRNKGNFPGRFSGRQFSNSRSEMNVSTLELGDSALYLCASSFGVSNQPQHFGDGTRLSIL.

With respect to this clone: The junction shows a germline mismatch at one end, possibly a read error. The chain is built from TRBV5-5 and TRBJ2-5, with 7 bases identical to TRBD2. From germline, CDR1 is SGHKS and CDR2 YYEKEE (reference sequence). The CDR3 loop spans 13 amino acids. The CDR3 DNA reads as TGTGCCAGCGCGCCCGGCACTAGCGCTGACTGGGACTTC. Translating gives CASAPGTSADWDF.

This chain uses TRBV27 with TRBJ2-1, with D maybe TRBD2 (6 bases). The germline CDR1 and CDR2 sequences are MNHEY and SMNVEV (reference sequence). This CDR3 has 13 amino acids. Between the trimmed V and J ends, which lost 3 bases and 5 bases, there was a span of 8 bases. The CDR3 spells CASSLPGDNEQFF. For the CDR3, the DNA is TGTGCCAGCAGTTTGCCGGGGGACAATGAGCAGTTCTTC.

The chain employs TRBV28 and TRBJ2-7; D may be TRBD2 (6 bases). Per the germline V gene, CDR1 is MDHEN and CDR2 is SYDVKM. The CDR3 consists of 12 residues. Trimming stripped 6 bases from V and 6 bases from J, with 12 bases between. CDR3 protein: CASSLLAGEQYF. The DNA of the CDR3 is TGTGCCAGCAGCTTACTAGCCGGCGAGCAGTACTTC.

V usage is TRBV7-2 and J usage is TRBJ2-1, with 10 nucleotides matching TRBD2. Germline V lookup: CDR1 SGHTA, CDR2 FQGNSA. This CDR3 region has 13 residues. The CDR3 DNA sequence: TGTGCGAGCCGGCTAGCGGGGGTCAATGAGCAGTTCTTC. The encoded protein is CASRLAGVNEQFF.

The CDR3 protein is CASSVGGRVGNTIYF. The CDR3 DNA reads TGTGCCAGCAGCGTAGGGGGCAGGGTCGGAAACACCATATATTTT. The rearrangement joins TRBV9 to TRBJ1-3, with D perhaps matching TRBD1 (5 bases). Germline CDR1 SGDLS, CDR2 YYNGEE. The CDR3 extends over 15 amino acids. The ends were cut back, 0 bases at V and 4 bases at J, with 11 bases in the middle.

The gene calls are TRBV9 and TRBJ2-3; D is perhaps TRBD1 or TRBD2 (5 bases each). There are 13 residues in the CDR3. V was clipped by 7 bases and J by 1 base, with 10 bases between them. Germline assignment: CDR1 SGDLS and CDR2 YYNGEE. The CDR3 coding sequence is TGTGCCAGCGGGGACGGCCGCACAGATACGCAGTATTTT. Protein product: CASGDGRTDTQYF.

The V and J genes are TRBV2 and TRBJ2-7, with D possibly being TRBD1 or TRBD2 (5 bases each). V shed 6 bases and J shed 6 bases, with 15 bases lying between them. Looked up from germline, CDR1 is SNHLY and CDR2 is FYNNEI. CDR3 length: 13 residues. The CDR3 nucleotides read TGTGCCAGCAGCGGCGACGGGGACGGCGAGCAGTACTTC. This codes for CASSGDGDGEQYF.

The chain couples TRBV5-1 to TRBJ2-1, with D hard to call. This CDR3 region has 13 residues. CDR1 and CDR2 (germline): SGHRS, YFSETQ. V gave up 2 bases and J gave up 3 bases, with 6 bases separating them. This CDR3 is CASSFSNYNEQFF. The CDR3 region has the DNA TGCGCCAGCAGCTTCTCCAACTACAATGAGCAGTTCTTC.

This clone was found once. This CDR3 is CASSLSGTSGNYEQYF. As DNA, the CDR3 is TGTGCCAGCAGCTTATCCGGGACTAGCGGGAACTACGAGCAGTACTTC. This chain uses TRBV7-8 with TRBJ2-7; 13 positions agree with TRBD2. CDR3 length: 16 amino acids. Trimming took 2 bases from V and 3 from J; bases not matched to a gene: 4. CDR1 and CDR2 from the germline V gene are SGHVS and FQNEAQ.

This sequence joins TRBV19 and TRBJ1-5; 8 nucleotides align to TRBD1. V was pared by 5 bases and J by 4 bases, with 7 bases of the junction left unmatched. CDR3 size: 15 residues. CDR1 and CDR2 (germline): LNHDA, SQIVND (reference sequence). The CDR3 protein is CASSAWTGSNQPQHF. The CDR3 DNA is TGTGCCAGTAGTGCCTGGACAGGGAGTAATCAGCCCCAGCATTTT.

The chain recombines TRBV27 with TRBJ2-3, with D maybe TRBD1 (5 bases). The CDR3 is made up of 16 amino acids. The V gene lost 3 bases and the J gene lost 1 base, with 14 bases spanning the gap. CDR1 and CDR2 (germline): MNHEY, SMNVEV (reference sequence). The CDR3 DNA reads TGTGCCAGCAGTTTCCGGACATTTTTTCGCACAGATACGCAGTATTTT. Residues: CASSFRTFFRTDTQYF.

The V gene is TRBV9, the J gene TRBJ2-3; 11 bases match TRBD2. The CDR3 has 20 residues. Germline assignment: CDR1 SGDLS and CDR2 YYNGEE. V dropped 0 bases and J dropped 0; count of bases not matched to a gene: 12. Written as DNA, the CDR3 is TGTGCCAGCAGCGTAGAGGGGTTAGCGGGGGGGCTTACTAGCACAGATACGCAGTATTTT. It encodes CASSVEGLAGGLTSTDTQYF.

This rearrangement joins TRBV7-8 to TRBJ2-7; perhaps TRBD2 as D (5 bases). Germline V gives CDR1 SGHVS, CDR2 FQNEAQ. The CDR3 contains 15 residues. V was shortened by 1 base and J by 3 bases, with 13 bases between the two germline ends. CDR3 sequence: CASSLEGSVFYEQYF. The CDR3 region has the DNA TGTGCCAGCAGCTTAGAGGGTAGCGTATTCTACGAGCAGTACTTC.

This rearrangement joins TRBV5-6 to TRBJ2-7; 9 bases fit TRBD1. In germline, CDR1 is SGHDT, CDR2 YYEEEE. Unmatched junction bases numbered 12, after V lost 6 bases and J lost 5 bases. CDR3 length: 15 residues. The CDR3 sequence: CASNLPGTGSHEQYF. DNA of the CDR3: TGTGCCAGCAACCTTCCCGGGACAGGGTCCCACGAGCAGTACTTC.

The V call is TRBV28, the J call TRBJ2-1; a weak D match, TRBD1 (6 bases). V was clipped by 6 bases and J by 5 bases, with 23 bases between them. Germline CDR1 MDHEN, CDR2 SYDVKM. This CDR3 has 17 amino acids. This CDR3 is CASRPRAIQGTHNEQFF. The CDR3 DNA reads TGTGCCAGCAGACCCCGCGCAATACAGGGTACCCACAATGAGCAGTTCTTC. Based on the CDR3 plus reference TRBV28 and TRBJ2-1, the full variable domain is DVKVTQSSRYLVKRTGEKVFLECVQDMDHENMFWYRQDPGLGLRLIYFSYDVKMKEKGDIPEGYSVSREKKERFSLILESASTNQTSMYLCASRPRAIQGTHNEQFFGPGTRLTVL.

The rearrangement links TRBV7-2 to TRBJ2-1; D may match TRBD1 or TRBD2 (5 bases each). The germline V gene encodes CDR1 SGHTA and CDR2 FQGNSA. The CDR3 is 15 residues long. The germline V and J ends were trimmed by 1 base and 6 bases, with 13 bases remaining between them. CDR3 DNA: TGTGCCAGCAGCTTAGTGGGGGTTTCGTCCAATGAGCAGTTCTTC. Protein product: CASSLVGVSSNEQFF.

The gene calls are TRBV4-1 and TRBJ2-7; 9 bases fit TRBD2. Germline V gives CDR1 MGHRA, CDR2 YSYEKL. The length of the CDR3 is 16 residues. With 1 base clipped from V and 2 bases from J, the junction kept 6 bases outside the gene matches. For the CDR3, the DNA is TGCGCCAGCAGCCAAGTTCTACTAGCGGGTACCTACGAGCAGTACTTC. Translated: CASSQVLLAGTYEQYF.